The 15 T cell receptor beta chains in this list originate from one sample, sequenced in a study of blood T cell repertoires in COVID-19. Libraries were prepared by immunoSEQ multiplex PCR; TCRdb keeps only in-frame clonotypes and omits some of them. The table has some 48,000 clones, roughly nine tenths seen once. Sequenced material: peripheral blood. Receptor source: an older man with active COVID-19.

The J gene is TRBJ1-1, the V gene TRBV18, with a possible D match to TRBD1 (6 bases). Germline lookup yields CDR1 KGHSH and CDR2 LQKENI. V lost 6 bases, J lost 1 base, and 15 bases lay in between. CDR3 length: 15 amino acids. The CDR3 sequence is CASSGGQLSNTEAFF. CDR3 bases: TGTGCCAGCTCCGGCGGACAGCTTTCGAACACTGAAGCTTTCTTT.

The genes are TRBV18 and TRBJ2-6; 8 bases are shared with TRBD2. This CDR3 has 20 residues. J was trimmed by 1 base and V by 5 bases; bases with no gene match: 16. Germline CDR1 reads KGHSH; CDR2 reads LQKENI. In nucleotides, the CDR3 is TGTGCCAGCTCAGGTCCGGGACTAGTGGGAGGAGCTTCTGGGGCCAACGTCCTGACTTTC. Protein: CASSGPGLVGGASGANVLTF.

The genes are TRBV18 and TRBJ2-1; 10 nucleotides agree with TRBD2. In germline, CDR1 is KGHSH, CDR2 LQKENI. Trimming cost V 4 bases and J 1 base; bases outside gene matches: 10. The CDR3 sequence is 18 residues long. Written as DNA, the CDR3 is TGTGCCAGCTCACTCCAGGGACTAGCGTTAATTTCCTACAATGAGCAGTTCTTC. It specifies CASSLQGLALISYNEQFF. Full variable domain (outside the CDR3, taken from reference TRBV18 and TRBJ2-1): NAGVMQNPRHLVRRRGQEARLRCSPMKGHSHVYWYRQLPEEGLKFMVYLQKENIIDESGMPKERFSAEFPKEGPSILRIQQVVRGDSAAYFCASSLQGLALISYNEQFFGPGTRLTVL.

This clone has a single count. J is TRBJ2-5 and V is TRBV11-2, with TRBD1 identical over 7 bases. Germline V gene data show CDR1 as SGHAT and CDR2 as FQNNGV. Unmatched junction bases numbered 12, after V lost 3 bases and J lost 2 bases. CDR3 length equals 17 residues. The CDR3 bases are TGTGCCAGCAGCTTTCCCAGGACAGGAGGATTTCAAGAGACCCAGTACTTC. This translates into CASSFPRTGGFQETQYF.

The chain uses TRBV28 and TRBJ2-5, with D tentatively TRBD2 (6 bases). V shed 2 bases and J shed 0 bases, with 7 bases lying between them. Germline assignment: CDR1 MDHEN and CDR2 SYDVKM. The CDR3 totals 14 residues. The CDR3 reads CASSLAGYQETQYF. As DNA, the CDR3 is TGTGCCAGCAGTTTAGCGGGATACCAAGAGACCCAGTACTTC. Looking up the rest from reference TRBV28 and TRBJ2-5 gives the full variable domain: DVKVTQSSRYLVKRTGEKVFLECVQDMDHENMFWYRQDPGLGLRLIYFSYDVKMKEKGDIPEGYSVSREKKERFSLILESASTNQTSMYLCASSLAGYQETQYFGPGTRLLVL.

For the CDR3, the DNA is TGCGCCAGCAGTCCCAGGTTAGATACGCAGTATTTT. Its translation is CASSPRLDTQYF. This chain uses TRBV23-1 with TRBJ2-3; D remains unclear. Being an ORF, TRBV23-1 has a function that is uncertain. The V gene lost 4 bases and the J gene lost 5 bases, with 7 bases spanning the gap. The CDR3 has 12 residues.

V usage is TRBV19 and J usage is TRBJ2-3, with 15 bases matching TRBD2. The CDR3 length is 16 residues. The V and J ends lost 7 bases and 8 bases, in that order; junction bases with no gene match: 10. Germline-derived CDR1 and CDR2 are LNHDA and SQIVND (reference sequence). In DNA, the CDR3 is TGTGCCAGTACTAAAGGGACTAGCGGGGGGCGTGGTACGCAGTATTTT. It yields the protein CASTKGTSGGRGTQYF.

This clone was recorded once. V usage is TRBV5-5 and J usage is TRBJ2-7; 8 positions match TRBD2. This CDR3 has 17 residues. J was trimmed by 3 bases and V by 2 bases; bases with no gene match: 13. CDR1 SGHKS and CDR2 YYEKEE come from the germline V gene (reference sequence). CDR3 sequence: CASSFSPLDGGVYEQYF. CDR3 nucleotide sequence: TGTGCCAGCAGCTTCTCCCCGCTTGACGGGGGGGTCTACGAGCAGTACTTC.

The chain is built from TRBV6-5 and TRBJ2-7; possibly TRBD1 for D (5 bases). V gave up 8 bases and J gave up 1 base, with 12 bases separating them. This CDR3 is built from 13 residues. From germline, CDR1 is MNHEY and CDR2 SVGAGI. The CDR3 region has the DNA TGTGCCAGCCGCCTCAGGGATTCCTACGAGCAGTACTTC. It is translated as CASRLRDSYEQYF.

The J gene is TRBJ1-3, the V gene TRBV5-8, with D maybe TRBD1 (6 bases). The germline V gene encodes CDR1 SGHTS and CDR2 YDEGEE. This CDR3 is 16 amino acids long. Trimming took off 4 bases at V and 0 bases at J, with 14 bases between the two ends. The CDR3 coding sequence is TGTGCCAGCAGCCCCCGGGGGGCGTACTCTGGAAACACCATATATTTT. This translates into CASSPRGAYSGNTIYF. Variable domain in full (rest from reference TRBV5-8 and TRBJ1-3): EAGVTQSPTHLIKTRGQQATLRCSPISGHTSVYWYQQALGLGLQFLLWYDEGEERNRGNFPPRFSGRQFPNYSSELNVNALELEDSALYLCASSPRGAYSGNTIYFGEGSWLTVV.

J is TRBJ2-3 and V is TRBV9; 10 bases match TRBD2. The CDR3 extends over 16 amino acids. Germline CDR1 is SGDLS and CDR2 is YYNGEE. The V segment lost 4 bases and the J segment 2 bases; nucleotides outside the gene matches: 7. CDR3 in DNA: TGTGCCAGCAGCAACGGACTAGCGGCGATCACAGATACGCAGTATTTT. Translation gives CASSNGLAAITDTQYF. Full variable domain (rest looked up from reference TRBV9 and TRBJ2-3): DSGVTQTPKHLITATGQRVTLRCSPRSGDLSVYWYQQSLDQGLQFLIQYYNGEERAKGNILERFSAQQFPDLHSELNLSSLELGDSALYFCASSNGLAAITDTQYFGPGTRLTVL.

The J gene is TRBJ1-2, the V gene TRBV18, with a tentative D call TRBD1 (6 bases). The CDR3 covers 15 residues. The V gene lost 4 bases and the J gene lost 5 bases, with 17 bases spanning the gap. Germline CDR1 KGHSH, CDR2 LQKENI. CDR3 in DNA: TGTGCCAGCTCACTTACAGGGACCGCCGAGTATGGCTACACCTTC. This codes for CASSLTGTAEYGYTF.

V gene TRBV4-2 combines with J gene TRBJ2-7, with D possibly TRBD1 on 6 matching bases. The V end lost 4 bases, the J end lost 0 bases, and 13 bases lay between the germline ends. The CDR3 is made up of 15 amino acids. Per germline, CDR1 LGHNA and CDR2 YNFKEQ. The CDR3 loop reads CASSPGAGSSYEQYF. CDR3 nucleotides: TGTGCCAGCAGCCCAGGGGCAGGGAGCTCCTACGAGCAGTACTTC.

The gene calls are TRBV6-5 and TRBJ2-7, with a weak D call TRBD1 (5 bases). Germline V gene sequence: CDR1 MNHEY, CDR2 SVGAGI. The CDR3 runs 12 residues. V lost 8 bases and J 6 bases, leaving 14 bases between the germline ends. The CDR3 nucleotides read TGTGCCAGCCGGGCAGGGCCGTCCGAGCAGTACTTC. Its protein is CASRAGPSEQYF.

The genes are TRBV5-1 and TRBJ1-2; no clear D gene. Trimming removed 5 bases from V and 4 bases from J, with 12 bases in between. There are 13 residues in the CDR3. The V gene's germline CDR1 is SGHRS and CDR2 YFSETQ. CDR3 DNA sequence: TGCGCCAGCAGTTCAAGACCGGGCTATGGCTACACCTTC. It encodes CASSSRPGYGYTF.